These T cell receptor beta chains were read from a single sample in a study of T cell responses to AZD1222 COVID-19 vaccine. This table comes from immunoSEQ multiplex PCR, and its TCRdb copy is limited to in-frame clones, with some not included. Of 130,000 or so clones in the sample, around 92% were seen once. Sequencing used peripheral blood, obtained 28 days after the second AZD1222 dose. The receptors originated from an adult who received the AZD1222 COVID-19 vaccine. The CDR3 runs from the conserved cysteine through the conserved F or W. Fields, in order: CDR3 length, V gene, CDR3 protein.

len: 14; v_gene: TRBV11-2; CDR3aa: CASSWDVGDTEAFF
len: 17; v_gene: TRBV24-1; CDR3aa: CATSDLKGAVNIEKLFF
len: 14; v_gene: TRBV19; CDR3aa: CASNGQWGTGELFF
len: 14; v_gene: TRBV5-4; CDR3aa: CASEAGGSYNEQFF
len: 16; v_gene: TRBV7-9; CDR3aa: CASSFSRGRGADTQYF
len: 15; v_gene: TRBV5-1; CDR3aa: CASSLVETGYNEQFF
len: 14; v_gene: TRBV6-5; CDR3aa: CASSLQIRQEKLFF
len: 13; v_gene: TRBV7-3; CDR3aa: CASSLRPGNTIYF
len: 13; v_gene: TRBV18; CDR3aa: CASSLDRNYGYTF
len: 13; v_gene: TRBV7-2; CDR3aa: CASSMRQPDTQYF
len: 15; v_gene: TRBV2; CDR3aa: CASSSQGGAGEKLFF
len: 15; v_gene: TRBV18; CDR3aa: CASSPPGRYTDTQYF
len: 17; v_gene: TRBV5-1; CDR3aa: CASSLAREGKRNQPQHF
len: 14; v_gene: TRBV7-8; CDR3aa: CASSSTGVGSPLHF